The 28 T cell receptor beta chains listed next were all sequenced from one sample in a study of T cells after yellow fever vaccination. TCRdb reprocessed the 5' RACE reads with MiXCR, giving one entry per CDR3 protein. The sample yields tens of thousands of distinct CDR3 sequences, 5.2% seen once. The sample was PBMCs, either bulk or a sorted T-cell subset (CD4+, CD8+, memory, or dextramer-sorted; not recorded which), taken 35 to 50 days after the first yellow fever vaccination. These receptors all come from a young man who received the YFV17D yellow fever vaccine.

This clonotype was seen at least ten times. The chain employs TRBV12-3 or TRBV12-4 and TRBJ2-2, with D possibly TRBD1 on 6 matching bases. This CDR3 is built from 16 residues. The V gene lost 3 bases and the J gene lost 5 bases, with 16 bases spanning the gap. CDR3 residues: CASSFGPSQGTGELFF. CDR3 nucleotide sequence: TGTGCCAGCAGTTTTGGGCCGTCTCAGGGGACCGGGGAGCTGTTTTTT.

This clonotype was observed at least ten times. The gene calls are TRBV7-2 and TRBJ1-2, with no clear D. Trimming cost V 1 base and J 7 bases, with 10 bases left between them. The CDR3 extends over 13 amino acids. Looked up from germline, CDR1 is SGHTA and CDR2 is FQGNSA. CDR3 sequence: CASSLGRSSGYTF. The CDR3 DNA sequence: TGTGCCAGCAGCTTAGGCCGGTCCAGTGGCTACACCTTC. The whole variable domain, remainder taken from reference TRBV7-2 and TRBJ1-2, is GAGVSQSPSNKVTEKGKDVELRCDPISGHTALYWYRQSLGQGLEFLIYFQGNSAPDKSGLPSDRFSAERTGGSVSTLTIQRTQQEDSAVYLCASSLGRSSGYTFGSGTRLTVV.

As regards this clonotype: A much larger clone sits a single nucleotide away, making a read error possible. The V and J genes are TRBV6-1 and TRBJ1-1; 7 bases map to TRBD1. The V gene end was trimmed by 6 bases and the J gene end by 5 bases; junction bases not matched to a gene: 12. The V gene's germline CDR1 is MNHNS and CDR2 SASEGT. The length of the CDR3 is 15 residues. This chain's CDR3 is CASRQKIRDSTEAFF. The CDR3 DNA reads TGTGCCAGCAGGCAAAAAATTAGGGACAGTACTGAAGCTTTCTTT.

This clonotype has a count of ten or more. The chain couples TRBV6-2 or TRBV6-3 to TRBJ2-3; 9 bases fit TRBD2. V gave up 5 bases and J gave up 4 bases; unmatched junction bases: 10. The CDR3 runs to 16 residues. Germline CDR1 is MNHEY and CDR2 is SVGEGT. The CDR3 DNA reads as TGTGCCAGCAGTCGACCCCCGGGCGGGGGGGCAGATACGCAGTATTTT. Translation gives CASSRPPGGGADTQYF.

Ten or more counts support this clonotype. The gene calls are TRBV6-2 or TRBV6-3 and TRBJ2-7, with a weak D call TRBD1 (5 bases). The V and J ends lost 2 bases and 4 bases respectively, with 9 bases between them. Germline V gives CDR1 MNHEY, CDR2 SVGEGT. CDR3 length: 13 amino acids. CDR3 sequence: CASSYGADYEQYF. The CDR3 DNA reads TGTGCCAGCAGTTACGGGGCAGATTACGAGCAGTACTTC.

This clonotype was seen many times. CDR3 DNA sequence: TGTGCCAGCAGCCCGGGACAGGGTTCTGGCTACACCTTC. This sequence encodes CASSPGQGSGYTF. The chain couples TRBV7-2 to TRBJ1-2, with 9 bases aligning to TRBD1. The CDR3 has 13 residues. V lost 5 bases, J lost 7 bases, and 5 bases stayed unmatched. Germline loops: CDR1 SGHTA, CDR2 FQGNSA.

This clonotype showed up many times. The genes are TRBV5-1 and TRBJ2-1; 14 nucleotides match TRBD2. With V trimmed by 4 bases and J by 15 bases, 12 bases remained unmatched. The CDR3 totals 15 residues. The germline V gene has CDR1 SGHRS and CDR2 YFSETQ. The CDR3 DNA sequence: TGCGCCAGCAGCGCGGGGGGGACTAGCGGGGGCGCCGGGTTCTTC. Its translation is CASSAGGTSGGAGFF.

In this sample, this clonotype turned up many times. The chain recombines TRBV12-3 or TRBV12-4 with TRBJ1-1, with D perhaps TRBD1 (6 bases). V was clipped by 5 bases and J by 2 bases, with 15 bases between them. CDR3 length equals 15 residues. CDR3: CASSPLGGRNTEAFF. The CDR3 bases are TGTGCCAGCAGTCCACTCGGGGGCCGTAACACTGAAGCTTTCTTT.

This clonotype occurred many times. V is TRBV5-1 and J is TRBJ2-7, with D possibly being TRBD2 (7 bases). CDR3 size: 13 residues. V lost 1 base to trimming and J lost 6 bases, with 11 bases between them. Looked up from germline, CDR1 is SGHRS and CDR2 is YFSETQ. The CDR3 bases are TGCGCCAGCAGCTTGTATCGGGGGGCCGAGCAGTACTTC. The encoded protein is CASSLYRGAEQYF.

The sample holds a few counts of this clonotype. V usage is TRBV5-4 and J usage is TRBJ2-3; 8 positions agree with TRBD1. With 3 bases clipped from V and 2 bases from J, the junction kept 11 bases outside the gene matches. Germline V gives CDR1 SGHNT, CDR2 YYREEE (reference sequence). CDR3 length equals 17 residues. The CDR3 spells CASSYYQDRAVTDTQYF. The CDR3 nucleotides read TGTGCCAGCAGCTATTACCAGGACAGGGCTGTCACAGATACGCAGTATTTT.

Worth noting for this clonotype: One base away lies a much larger clone, so this may be a sequencing read error. The chain recombines TRBV4-1 with TRBJ1-1, with no clear D. The CDR3 runs 12 residues. V gave up 1 base and J gave up 5 bases, with 5 bases separating them. Germline V lookup: CDR1 MGHRA, CDR2 YSYEKL. The CDR3 loop reads CASSQVRTEAFF. The CDR3 coding sequence is TGCGCCAGCAGCCAAGTAAGAACTGAAGCTTTCTTT.

This clonotype was counted ten times or more. The CDR3 here is CASSQDPLAGSTDTQYF. The CDR3 nucleotides are TGCGCCAGCAGCCAAGATCCACTAGCGGGGAGCACAGATACGCAGTATTTT. The genes are TRBV4-3 and TRBJ2-3, with 10 positions matching TRBD2. Germline CDR1 and CDR2: LGHNA and YSLEER. The CDR3 is 17 amino acids. Trimming took 0 bases from V and 0 from J; bases not matched to a gene: 3.

In its sample, this clonotype was seen many times. The chain employs TRBV9 and TRBJ2-5; D not certain. The length of the CDR3 is 14 residues. Deletions cut 0 bases from V and 2 bases from J, with 8 bases between. Germline loops: CDR1 SGDLS, CDR2 YYNGEE. CDR3 residues: CASSVANSQETQYF. The CDR3 coding sequence is TGTGCCAGCAGCGTAGCTAACAGTCAAGAGACCCAGTACTTC.

At least ten counts were recorded for this clonotype. V gene TRBV19 combines with J gene TRBJ2-1; 7 bases align to TRBD2. Looked up from germline, CDR1 is LNHDA and CDR2 is SQIVND (reference sequence). The CDR3 runs to 15 residues. Trimming removed 6 bases from V and 8 bases from J; junction bases left unmatched: 13. The CDR3, as DNA: TGTGCCAGTAGAACCCCCCGGGGAGGGGAGGATGAGCAGTTCTTC. Amino acids: CASRTPRGGEDEQFF.

This clonotype was recorded at least ten times. The gene calls are TRBV9 and TRBJ2-7; 7 bases are shared with TRBD1. Trimming cost V 8 bases and J 3 bases; bases outside gene matches: 14. The CDR3 is 15 amino acids. From germline, CDR1 is SGDLS and CDR2 YYNGEE. The CDR3 coding sequence is TGTGCCAGGGAAGGGGACAGCTATGGATACTACGAGCAGTACTTC. It is translated as CAREGDSYGYYEQYF.

This clonotype was seen ten or more times. The chain carries TRBV7-2 and TRBJ2-5, with D maybe TRBD2 (5 bases). This CDR3 is 15 amino acids long. Per germline, CDR1 SGHTA and CDR2 FQGNSA. The V gene lost 6 bases and the J gene lost 1 base, with 15 bases spanning the gap. Written as DNA, the CDR3 is TGTGCCAGCAGTGGGGTTAGAGGGCTCCAAGAGACCCAGTACTTC. Residues: CASSGVRGLQETQYF.

A few counts support this clonotype. V gene TRBV20-1 combines with J gene TRBJ2-3; 8 nucleotides agree with TRBD1. The germline V gene encodes CDR1 DFQATT and CDR2 SNEGSKA (reference sequence). The CDR3 sequence is 12 residues long. V was clipped by 5 bases and J by 8 bases; unmatched bases: 6. DNA for the CDR3: TGCAGTGCTGGGGACAGGCAGGTTACGCAGTATTTT. Residues: CSAGDRQVTQYF.

This clonotype was counted ten times or more. The rearrangement uses TRBV2 and TRBJ1-5, with 10 bases aligning to TRBD1. Germline V gene lookup returns CDR1 SNHLY and CDR2 FYNNEI. The CDR3 covers 16 residues. The trim removed 6 bases at V and 5 bases at J, leaving 10 bases unmatched. In DNA form, the CDR3 reads TGTGCCAGCAGGCCCGGACAGGGGGGAGGGTATCAGCCCCAGCATTTT. Its translation is CASRPGQGGGYQPQHF. Filled out from reference TRBV2 and TRBJ1-5, the complete variable domain reads EPEVTQTPSHQVTQMGQEVILRCVPISNHLYFYWYRQILGQKVEFLVSFYNNEISEKSEIFDDQFSVERPDGSNFTLKIRSTKLEDSAMYFCASRPGQGGGYQPQHFGDGTRLSIL.

This clonotype was recorded at least ten times. Mismatch with germline at one junction end may stem from a read error. V gene TRBV7-7 combines with J gene TRBJ1-3, with D possibly matching TRBD1 (6 bases). Germline V gene lookup returns CDR1 SSHAT and CDR2 FNYEAQ (reference sequence). The CDR3 consists of 15 residues. The CDR3 protein is CASSRDKSSGNTIYF. CDR3 coding DNA: TGTGCTAGCAGCAGGGACAAGAGCTCTGGAAACACCATATATTTT.

This clonotype occurred many times. This sequence joins TRBV6-5 and TRBJ1-3; D is undetermined. The CDR3 covers 13 residues. Trimming cost V 0 bases and J 4 bases, with 4 bases left between them. The germline V gene has CDR1 MNHEY and CDR2 SVGAGI. For the CDR3, the DNA is TGTGCCAGCAGTTACTCCAGGGGAAACACCATATATTTT. Translated, it gives CASSYSRGNTIYF.

This clonotype occurred many times. The chain is built from TRBV5-1 and TRBJ1-2; D gene uncertain. This CDR3 contains 17 residues. Looked up from germline, CDR1 is SGHRS and CDR2 is YFSETQ. Trimming took 4 bases from V and 4 from J, leaving 23 bases between them. The CDR3 sequence: CASSADPTSGLSYGYTF. As DNA, the CDR3 is TGCGCCAGCAGCGCCGACCCGACCTCCGGGTTAAGCTATGGCTACACCTTC. Combining the CDR3 with reference TRBV5-1 and TRBJ1-2 gives the whole variable domain KAGVTQTPRYLIKTRGQQVTLSCSPISGHRSVSWYQQTPGQGLQFLFEYFSETQRNKGNFPGRFSGRQFSNSRSEMNVSTLELGDSALYLCASSADPTSGLSYGYTFGSGTRLTVV.

The chain links TRBV7-3 to TRBJ2-3; TRBD2 matches at 7 bases. Germline V lookup: CDR1 SGHTA, CDR2 FQGTGA. The CDR3 has 16 residues. The V segment lost 1 base and the J segment 4 bases; nucleotides outside the gene matches: 8. The CDR3 reads CASSLKAGLEADTQYF. The CDR3 bases are TGTGCCAGCAGCTTAAAAGCGGGGTTGGAGGCAGATACGCAGTATTTT.

There are many counts of this clonotype. V usage is TRBV7-2 and J usage is TRBJ1-2; the D gene is possibly TRBD1 (6 bases). Trimming took off 5 bases at V and 8 bases at J, with 21 bases between the two ends. The CDR3 has 15 residues. Looked up from germline, CDR1 is SGHTA and CDR2 is FQGNSA. As DNA, the CDR3 is TGTGCCAGCAGCCGTTCTGGGCAGGGGCTCTCCGGCTACACCTTC. Amino acid sequence: CASSRSGQGLSGYTF.

At least ten counts were recorded for this clonotype. This CDR3 reads CASSVVGSEAFF. The CDR3 DNA is TGTGCCAGCAGCGTAGTCGGTAGTGAAGCTTTCTTT. The V gene is TRBV9, the J gene TRBJ1-1; D not certain. V was clipped by 0 bases and J by 7 bases, with 7 bases between them. From germline, CDR1 is SGDLS and CDR2 YYNGEE. CDR3 length: 12 residues.

This clonotype has at least ten counts. This sequence joins TRBV20-1 and TRBJ1-2, with 7 bases fitting TRBD1. The CDR3 loop spans 12 amino acids. The germline V gene has CDR1 DFQATT and CDR2 SNEGSKA (reference sequence). V gave up 5 bases and J gave up 7 bases; unmatched junction bases: 7. CDR3 loop: CSAPDRDLGYTF. The CDR3 coding sequence is TGCAGTGCTCCAGACAGGGATCTTGGCTACACCTTC.

Many counts were recorded for this clonotype. The gene calls are TRBV28 and TRBJ1-2; no definite D call. Germline assignment: CDR1 MDHEN and CDR2 SYDVKM. The CDR3 covers 12 residues. Between the trimmed V and J ends, which lost 5 bases and 7 bases, there was a span of 11 bases. Here the CDR3 reads CASSVSGSGYTF. The CDR3 coding sequence is TGTGCCAGCAGTGTCTCAGGATCTGGCTACACCTTC.

This clonotype has a handful of counts. This sequence joins TRBV4-1 and TRBJ1-4; 9 positions match TRBD1. This CDR3 has 15 amino acids. V shed 5 bases, J shed 8 bases, and the junction held 9 bases outside the gene matches. Germline V CDR1 and CDR2: MGHRA, YSYEKL. The CDR3 DNA is TGCGCCAGCAGCACGGCCGGGACAGGGTTCGAAAAACTGTTTTTT. Translated: CASSTAGTGFEKLFF.

This clonotype was seen ten or more times. J is TRBJ1-6 and V is TRBV7-2; D gene ambiguous. CDR1 and CDR2 from the germline V gene are SGHTA and FQGNSA. Between the trimmed V and J ends, which lost 1 base and 13 bases, there was a span of 11 bases. This CDR3 spans 13 amino acids. The CDR3, as DNA: TGTGCCAGCAGCTTAGAGAGTGGCGCCCCCCTCCACTTT. Its translation: CASSLESGAPLHF.